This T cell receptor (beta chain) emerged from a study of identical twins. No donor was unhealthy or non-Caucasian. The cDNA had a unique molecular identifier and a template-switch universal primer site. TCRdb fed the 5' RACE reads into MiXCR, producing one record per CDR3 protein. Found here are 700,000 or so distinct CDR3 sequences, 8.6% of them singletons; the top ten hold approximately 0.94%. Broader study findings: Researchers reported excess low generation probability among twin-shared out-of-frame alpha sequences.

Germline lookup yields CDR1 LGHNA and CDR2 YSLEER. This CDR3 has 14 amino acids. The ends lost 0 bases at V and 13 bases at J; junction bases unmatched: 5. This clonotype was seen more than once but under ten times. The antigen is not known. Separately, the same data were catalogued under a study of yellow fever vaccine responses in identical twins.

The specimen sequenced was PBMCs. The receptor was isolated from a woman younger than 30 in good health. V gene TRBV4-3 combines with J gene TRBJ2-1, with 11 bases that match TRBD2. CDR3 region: CASSQELAGGPQFF. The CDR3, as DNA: TGCGCCAGCAGCCAAGAATTAGCGGGGGGGCCCCAGTTCTTC.